The 9 T cell receptor beta chains below were found in one sample sequenced in a study of shared clonotypes between healthy human individuals. The protocol was immunoSEQ multiplex PCR, while the TCRdb copy is restricted to in-frame clones and leaves out a portion. The sample lists roughly 2 million clones; approximately 94% were seen once. CD45RO-negative, CCR7-positively selected cells formed the naive CD8 fraction, excluding terminally differentiated effector memory CD45RA+ cells. Sequencing was carried out using naive CD8+ T cells sorted from blood. These receptor sequences come from a man aged 18-30 years in good health.

This clone was counted between two and nine times. The chain has TRBV2 and TRBJ1-3; D may be TRBD1 (6 bases). The germline V gene has CDR1 SNHLY and CDR2 FYNNEI. The germline V and J ends were trimmed by 6 bases and 1 base, with 13 bases remaining between them. The CDR3 is made up of 15 amino acids. The CDR3 nucleotides are TGTGCCAGCAGCGCAACAGGGATATCTGGAAACACCATATATTTT. It is translated as CASSATGISGNTIYF.

The gene calls are TRBV6-5 and TRBJ2-1; 11 bases fit TRBD1. Germline trimming cut 6 bases from V and 2 bases from J; bases unmatched to any gene: 3. CDR1 MNHEY and CDR2 SVGAGI come from the germline V gene. This CDR3 has 15 residues. CDR3 DNA: TGTGCCAGCAGCCGGGACAGGGGGGCCTACAATGAGCAGTTCTTC. This encodes CASSRDRGAYNEQFF.

J is TRBJ2-1 and V is TRBV28; 10 bases are a match to TRBD2. The trim removed 6 bases at V and 7 bases at J, leaving 12 bases unmatched. The CDR3 consists of 16 residues. Germline CDR1 reads MDHEN; CDR2 reads SYDVKM. CDR3 region: CASSPRGTSEQNEQFF. CDR3 nucleotides: TGTGCCAGCAGCCCCAGAGGGACTAGCGAGCAAAATGAGCAGTTCTTC.

The sample holds a few counts of this clone. The genes are TRBV29-1 and TRBJ1-5; D is uncertain. Germline V gene lookup returns CDR1 SQVTM and CDR2 ANQGSEA. The ends were cut back, 5 bases at V and 0 bases at J, with 5 bases in the middle. The CDR3 extends over 12 amino acids. The CDR3 is CSVKVSNQPQHF. The CDR3 DNA reads TGCAGCGTTAAGGTTAGCAATCAGCCCCAGCATTTT.

This chain links TRBV30 with TRBJ2-2, with 7 bases matching TRBD1. After removal of 0 bases from V and 1 base from J, the junction contained 20 bases not matched to a gene. The CDR3 consists of 21 residues. Germline V gives CDR1 GTSNPN, CDR2 SVGIG (reference sequence). The CDR3 DNA reads TGTGCCTGGAGTGTACTTTATCGGGGTACAGGGGTAATTGGGAACACCGGGGAGCTGTTTTTT. This translates into CAWSVLYRGTGVIGNTGELFF.

This rearrangement joins TRBV2 to TRBJ2-1, with D perhaps TRBD2 (6 bases). Germline CDR1 is SNHLY and CDR2 is FYNNEI. The CDR3 length is 12 residues. Deletions cut 8 bases from V and 7 bases from J, with 12 bases between. The CDR3 nucleotides read TGTGCCAGCTTTAGGACTATAAATGAGCAGTTCTTC. Protein product: CASFRTINEQFF.

This clone has a single count. J is TRBJ2-7 and V is TRBV16; perhaps TRBD2 as D (5 bases). The CDR3 consists of 21 residues. Trimming cost V 3 bases and J 0 bases, with 30 bases left between them. In germline, CDR1 is KGHSY, CDR2 FQNENV. This chain's CDR3 is CASSHNIKGYMEARVSYEQYF. The CDR3 nucleotides read TGTGCCAGCAGCCACAATATCAAAGGATACATGGAGGCTCGAGTCTCCTACGAGCAGTACTTC.

V and J are TRBV27 and TRBJ2-7; 7 bases are shared with TRBD2. Trimming took 2 bases from V and 0 from J; bases not matched to a gene: 4. Germline V gene data show CDR1 as MNHEY and CDR2 as SMNVEV (reference sequence). This CDR3 has 15 residues. In nucleotides, the CDR3 is TGTGCCAGCAGTTTAAATGGCGGGAGCTCCTACGAGCAGTACTTC. Its protein is CASSLNGGSSYEQYF.

On this clone: An end of the junction does not agree with germline; a read error may underlie this. This chain uses TRBV7-7 with TRBJ2-5; 7 positions agree with TRBD2. The CDR3 runs 14 residues. Germline CDR1 and CDR2: SSHAT and FNYEAQ (reference sequence). The CDR3 nucleotides read TGTGCTAGCAGCCCACGACTAGCAGAAGAGACCCAGTACTTC. It is translated as CASSPRLAEETQYF.